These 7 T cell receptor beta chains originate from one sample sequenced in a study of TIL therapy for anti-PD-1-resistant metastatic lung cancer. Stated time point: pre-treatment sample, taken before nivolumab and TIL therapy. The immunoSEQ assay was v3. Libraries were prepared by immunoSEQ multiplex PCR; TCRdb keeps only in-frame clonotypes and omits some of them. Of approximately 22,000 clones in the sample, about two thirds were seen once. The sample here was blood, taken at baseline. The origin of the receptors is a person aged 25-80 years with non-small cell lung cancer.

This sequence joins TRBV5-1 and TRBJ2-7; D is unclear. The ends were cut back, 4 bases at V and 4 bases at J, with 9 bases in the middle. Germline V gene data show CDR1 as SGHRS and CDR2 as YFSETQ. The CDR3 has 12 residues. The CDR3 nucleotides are TGCGCCAGCAGCCAAGAGATGTACGAGCAGTACTTC. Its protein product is CASSQEMYEQYF.

The CDR3: CASSHGQNTGELFF. The CDR3 nucleotides read TGTGCCAGCTCACACGGACAGAACACCGGGGAGCTGTTTTTT. The chain carries TRBV18 and TRBJ2-2; the D gene is possibly TRBD1 (5 bases). This CDR3 is 14 amino acids long. Germline V CDR1 and CDR2: KGHSH, LQKENI. V was pared by 4 bases and J by 1 base, with 7 bases between.

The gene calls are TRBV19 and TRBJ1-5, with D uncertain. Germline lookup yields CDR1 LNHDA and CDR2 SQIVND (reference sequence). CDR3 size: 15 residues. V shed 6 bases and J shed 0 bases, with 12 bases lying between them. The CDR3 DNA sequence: TGTGCCAGTAGAGGGAACAGCTATAGCAATCAGCCCCAGCATTTT. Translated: CASRGNSYSNQPQHF.

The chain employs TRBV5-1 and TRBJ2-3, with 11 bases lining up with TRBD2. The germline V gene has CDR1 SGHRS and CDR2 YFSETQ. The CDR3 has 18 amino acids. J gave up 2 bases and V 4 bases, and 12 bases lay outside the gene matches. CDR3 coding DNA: TGCGCCAGCAGCATACCAACTAGCGGGGGCTCACACACAGATACGCAGTATTTT. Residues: CASSIPTSGGSHTDTQYF.

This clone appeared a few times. For the CDR3, the DNA is TGTGCCAGCAGTTTGGGGGGAATGAGGAACACTGAAGCTTTCTTT. Protein sequence: CASSLGGMRNTEAFF. The chain uses TRBV28 and TRBJ1-1; possible D gene TRBD1, 5 bases. This CDR3 comprises 15 residues. Trimming pared 3 bases from V and 1 base from J, leaving 12 bases between. Per the germline V gene, CDR1 is MDHEN and CDR2 is SYDVKM.

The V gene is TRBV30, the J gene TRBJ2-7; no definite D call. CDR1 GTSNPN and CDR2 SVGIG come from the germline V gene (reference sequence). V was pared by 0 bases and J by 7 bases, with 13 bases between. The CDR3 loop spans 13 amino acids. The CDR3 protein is CAWSVRMASEQYF. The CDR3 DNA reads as TGTGCCTGGAGTGTACGGATGGCGTCAGAGCAGTACTTC.

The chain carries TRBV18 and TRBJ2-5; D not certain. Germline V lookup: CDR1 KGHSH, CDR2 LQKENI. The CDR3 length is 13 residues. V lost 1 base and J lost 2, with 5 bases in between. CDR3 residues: CASSPQAQETQYF. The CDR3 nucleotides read TGTGCCAGCTCACCACAGGCTCAAGAGACCCAGTACTTC. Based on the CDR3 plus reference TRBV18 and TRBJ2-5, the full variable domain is NAGVMQNPRHLVRRRGQEARLRCSPMKGHSHVYWYRQLPEEGLKFMVYLQKENIIDESGMPKERFSAEFPKEGPSILRIQQVVRGDSAAYFCASSPQAQETQYFGPGTRLLVL.